Below are 31 T cell receptor beta chains sequenced from a single sample in a study of cytomegalovirus exposure and HLA in healthy donors. Amplification used 60 Vbeta primers and 13 Jbeta primers. Some clones are missing from TCRdb's copy, which holds only in-frame ones; the method was immunoSEQ multiplex PCR. This sample carries about 96,000 clones, about four fifths of them seen once, and the ten largest clones take 3%. Sequenced input: PBMCs. The receptors derive from a female donor in good health and CMV-seropositive.

V gene TRBV7-8 combines with J gene TRBJ2-7; D possibly corresponds to TRBD2 (5 bases). The CDR3 has 17 residues. The V end lost 4 bases, the J end lost 6 bases, and 25 bases lay between the germline ends. The V gene's germline CDR1 is SGHVS and CDR2 FQNEAQ. The CDR3 nucleotides read TGTGCCAGCAGCTCCGACCGGGGTCGTGACGGTAGGAGCGAGCAGTACTTC. This translates into CASSSDRGRDGRSEQYF.

The chain joins TRBV10-2 to TRBJ2-2, with TRBD1 matching over 8 bases. Losses at the gene ends were 4 bases for V and 0 bases for J; bases not matched to a gene: 4. CDR3 length: 16 residues. The V gene's germline CDR1 is WSHSY and CDR2 SAAADI. CDR3 in DNA: TGCGCCAGCAGTGGTTCAGGGGGCGCGAACACCGGGGAGCTGTTTTTT. Its protein is CASSGSGGANTGELFF.

The sample holds a few counts of this clone. The CDR3 region is CATSRQRQDQETQYF. The CDR3, as DNA: TGTGCCACCAGCAGACAAAGACAGGACCAAGAGACCCAGTACTTC. The chain couples TRBV15 to TRBJ2-5; D may be TRBD1 (6 bases). V gave up 2 bases and J gave up 0 bases, with 10 bases separating them. This CDR3 is 15 amino acids long. Germline-derived CDR1 and CDR2 are LNHNV and YYDKDF (reference sequence).

The V gene is TRBV6-7, the J gene TRBJ2-2, with 13 bases that match TRBD2. TRBV6-7 is annotated as an ORF whose role is uncertain. Trimming cost V 6 bases and J 8 bases; bases outside gene matches: 15. The CDR3 runs to 18 residues. Here the CDR3 reads CASSSTCPGTSGTGELFF. CDR3 bases: TGTGCCAGCAGCTCTACTTGCCCCGGGACTAGCGGGACGGGGGAGCTGTTTTTT.

This chain joins TRBV6-5 and TRBJ1-5; maybe TRBD1 (5 bases). Germline CDR1 and CDR2: MNHEY and SVGAGI. CDR3 length: 15 residues. The V end lost 0 bases, the J end lost 1 base, and 7 bases lay between the germline ends. CDR3: CASSYSHRSNQPQHF. The CDR3 coding sequence is TGTGCCAGCAGTTACTCCCACAGGAGCAATCAGCCCCAGCATTTT.

The chain has TRBV14 and TRBJ1-2; D is ambiguous. Germline values: CDR1 SGHDN, CDR2 FVKESK. This CDR3 has 12 amino acids. The V and J ends lost 0 bases and 5 bases respectively, with 4 bases between them. CDR3 residues: CASSQDPYGYTF. Written as DNA, the CDR3 is TGTGCCAGCAGCCAAGATCCTTATGGCTACACCTTC.

This clone came up a few times. This sequence joins TRBV30 and TRBJ2-1; D perhaps matches TRBD1 (6 bases). Trimming removed 3 bases at V and 9 bases at J, with 12 bases between. The CDR3 has 12 residues. From germline, CDR1 is GTSNPN and CDR2 SVGIG (reference sequence). The CDR3: CAWRLQGLEQFF. The CDR3 nucleotides are TGTGCCTGGAGGCTACAGGGTCTTGAGCAGTTCTTC.

The V call is TRBV6-6, the J call TRBJ1-2; 10 positions match TRBD1. The germline V gene encodes CDR1 MNHNY and CDR2 SVGAGI (reference sequence). The CDR3 is 15 amino acids. The V and J ends lost 4 bases and 8 bases, in that order; junction bases with no gene match: 10. CDR3 sequence reads: CASSSNTGQGGGYTF. CDR3 DNA: TGTGCCAGCAGTTCTAACACCGGACAGGGGGGAGGCTACACCTTC.

V gene TRBV7-9 combines with J gene TRBJ2-7; tentatively, D is TRBD1 (5 bases). Germline V gene sequence: CDR1 SEHNR, CDR2 FQNEAQ (reference sequence). Deletions cut 5 bases from V and 3 bases from J, with 17 bases between. This CDR3 is 15 amino acids long. CDR3 coding DNA: TGTGCCAGCAGCCCACTTTATGGACACCTCTACGAGCAGTACTTC. Protein: CASSPLYGHLYEQYF.

V and J are TRBV7-3 and TRBJ2-6; D is perhaps TRBD2 (6 bases). CDR1 is SGHTA, CDR2 FQGTGA, per germline. The ends were cut back, 3 bases at V and 0 bases at J, with 6 bases in the middle. The CDR3 length is 15 residues. CDR3 loop: CASSLGGSGANVLTF. The CDR3 DNA follows: TGTGCCAGCAGCTTGGGGGGCTCTGGGGCCAACGTCCTGACTTTC.

The chain recombines TRBV29-1 with TRBJ2-1; perhaps TRBD1 as D (6 bases). This CDR3 is built from 17 residues. From germline, CDR1 is SQVTM and CDR2 ANQGSEA. With 0 bases removed from V and 1 base from J, the gap between germline ends came to 16 bases. The CDR3 DNA is TGCAGCGTTGAAGATCCTGACAGGACGACGTCCTACAATGAGCAGTTCTTC. It is translated as CSVEDPDRTTSYNEQFF.

This clone was seen a single time. This rearrangement joins TRBV14 to TRBJ1-2; D call uncertain. The V gene lost 2 bases and the J gene lost 4 bases, with 8 bases spanning the gap. Germline assignment: CDR1 SGHDN and CDR2 FVKESK. This CDR3 has 13 amino acids. The CDR3 DNA reads TGTGCCAGCAGCCAAAGCACAGCCTATGGCTACACCTTC. Encoded protein: CASSQSTAYGYTF.

The rearrangement links TRBV6-5 to TRBJ2-7, with TRBD1 matching over 11 bases. Germline CDR1 MNHEY, CDR2 SVGAGI. J lost 2 bases, V lost 4 bases, and 4 bases had no gene match. This CDR3 spans 15 amino acids. CDR3 bases: TGTGCCAGCAGTTTGGTGGGACAGGGGGCCTACGAGCAGTACTTC. This gives the protein CASSLVGQGAYEQYF.

The V gene is TRBV19, the J gene TRBJ2-7, with unresolved D. The germline CDR1 and CDR2 sequences are LNHDA and SQIVND (reference sequence). The CDR3 runs to 13 residues. Trimming cost V 0 bases and J 6 bases, with 9 bases left between them. The CDR3 sequence is CASSIDRWAEQYF. The CDR3 DNA is TGTGCCAGTAGTATAGATCGATGGGCCGAGCAGTACTTC.

CDR3 nucleotide sequence: TGCGCCAGCAGCTTGGAAGGAGGGGCCGGGCAGCCCCAGCATTTT. Its protein product is CASSLEGGAGQPQHF. The V and J genes are TRBV5-1 and TRBJ1-5, with D perhaps matching TRBD1 (5 bases). The CDR3 contains 15 residues. The V end was cut by 0 bases, the J end by 7 bases, with 14 bases between. Germline V gene sequence: CDR1 SGHRS, CDR2 YFSETQ.

The chain has TRBV2 and TRBJ2-7, with 8 bases aligning to TRBD2. This CDR3 has 13 amino acids. The ends lost 11 bases at V and 2 bases at J; junction bases unmatched: 8. Looked up from germline, CDR1 is SNHLY and CDR2 is FYNNEI. The chain's CDR3 is CAGSSGTPYEQYF. CDR3 coding DNA: TGTGCCGGTAGTAGCGGGACCCCCTACGAGCAGTACTTC.

V gene TRBV5-5 combines with J gene TRBJ2-7, with D hard to call. This CDR3 spans 12 amino acids. The V end was cut by 4 bases, the J end by 0 bases, with 5 bases between. The germline V gene has CDR1 SGHKS and CDR2 YYEKEE (reference sequence). The CDR3: CASSPLSYEQYF. In DNA form, the CDR3 reads TGTGCCAGCAGCCCCCTCTCCTACGAGCAGTACTTC.

As regards this clone: The junction departs from germline at one end; a sequencing error may be responsible. The rearrangement links TRBV19 to TRBJ1-2; possible D gene TRBD1, 5 bases. Germline V CDR1 and CDR2: LNHDA, SQIVND (reference sequence). CDR3 length: 13 residues. The CDR3 reads CASTLTVNYGHTF. For the CDR3, the DNA is TGTGCCAGTACCCTGACAGTGAACTATGGCCACACCTTC.

The V call is TRBV15, the J call TRBJ1-1; D is uncertain. V dropped 4 bases and J dropped 8 bases, with 11 bases sitting between them. The CDR3 spans 12 residues. Looked up from germline, CDR1 is LNHNV and CDR2 is YYDKDF (reference sequence). The CDR3: CATSIDGREAFF. The CDR3 region has the DNA TGTGCCACCAGCATAGATGGTAGAGAAGCTTTCTTT.

The rearrangement links TRBV5-1 to TRBJ2-1; 9 positions agree with TRBD1. The CDR3 totals 14 residues. The germline CDR1 and CDR2 sequences are SGHRS and YFSETQ. V was clipped by 7 bases and J by 10 bases; unmatched bases: 12. As DNA, the CDR3 is TGCGCCAGCCGCCCGGGACAGGGAGACGAAGAGCAGTTCTTC. Translating it yields CASRPGQGDEEQFF.

The J gene is TRBJ1-5, the V gene TRBV7-9, with a weak D call TRBD1 (6 bases). V was trimmed by 5 bases and J by 5 bases, leaving 13 bases between them. The CDR3 loop spans 14 amino acids. Germline V CDR1 and CDR2: SEHNR, FQNEAQ (reference sequence). CDR3 DNA: TGTGCCAGCAGCAACCGGGACACCGATCAGCCCCAGCATTTT. Protein: CASSNRDTDQPQHF.

The V and J genes are TRBV28 and TRBJ1-5; TRBD1 agrees at 7 bases. This CDR3 is 14 amino acids long. Germline trimming cut 7 bases from V and 6 bases from J; bases unmatched to any gene: 9. Germline V gene lookup returns CDR1 MDHEN and CDR2 SYDVKM. CDR3 region: CASKVWTGGQPQHF. The CDR3 DNA sequence: TGTGCCAGCAAGGTCTGGACAGGAGGTCAGCCCCAGCATTTT.

The gene calls are TRBV9 and TRBJ1-2; D unresolved. V was cut by 4 bases and J by 4 bases, with 8 bases left in between. CDR3 length: 12 residues. CDR1 is SGDLS and CDR2 is YYNGEE in the germline V gene. CDR3 sequence (DNA): TGTGCCAGCAGCATTCGGAGCTATGGCTACACCTTC. Translation: CASSIRSYGYTF.

The chain combines TRBV5-1 with TRBJ2-2, with 7 bases lining up with TRBD2. CDR3 size: 14 residues. Trimming cost V 3 bases and J 3 bases; bases outside gene matches: 2. Germline values: CDR1 SGHRS, CDR2 YFSETQ. The CDR3 region has the DNA TGCGCCAGCAGCTCGGGACTATACACCGGGGAGCTGTTTTTT. Protein product: CASSSGLYTGELFF.

The chain carries TRBV6-5 and TRBJ2-2; 8 nucleotides agree with TRBD2. With 6 bases clipped from V and 6 bases from J, the junction kept 3 bases outside the gene matches. The CDR3 loop spans 13 amino acids. From germline, CDR1 is MNHEY and CDR2 SVGAGI. The CDR3 DNA reads TGTGCCAGCAGCTACGGGAGGGCCGGGGAGCTGTTTTTT. The encoded protein is CASSYGRAGELFF.

CDR3 DNA sequence: TGTGCCTGGAGTGACCCGGGACAGGTGAAGCAGTACTTC. Encoded protein: CAWSDPGQVKQYF. The chain combines TRBV30 with TRBJ2-7; the match to TRBD1 covers 8 bases. V was clipped by 1 base and J by 8 bases; unmatched bases: 7. Germline assignment: CDR1 GTSNPN and CDR2 SVGIG (reference sequence). CDR3 size: 13 residues. The whole variable domain, remainder taken from reference TRBV30 and TRBJ2-7, is SQTIHQWPATLVQPVGSPLSLECTVEGTSNPNLYWYRQAAGRGLQLLFYSVGIGQISSEVPQNLSASRPQDRQFILSSKKLLLSDSGFYLCAWSDPGQVKQYFGPGTRLTVT.

This chain links TRBV5-1 with TRBJ1-5, with D unresolved. Germline lookup yields CDR1 SGHRS and CDR2 YFSETQ. The germline V and J ends were trimmed by 0 bases and 6 bases, with 7 bases remaining between them. The CDR3 extends over 13 amino acids. The CDR3 DNA follows: TGCGCCAGCAGCTTGGCCCCGGGTCAGCCCCAGCATTTT. This encodes CASSLAPGQPQHF.

This sequence joins TRBV2 and TRBJ2-2, with 9 nucleotides matching TRBD2. Trimming cost V 6 bases and J 4 bases; bases outside gene matches: 3. This CDR3 region has 14 residues. Germline-derived CDR1 and CDR2 are SNHLY and FYNNEI. The CDR3, as DNA: TGTGCCAGCAGGGGGACTAGCCCCACCGGGGAGCTGTTTTTT. It is translated as CASRGTSPTGELFF.

The chain joins TRBV7-9 to TRBJ1-4, with D maybe TRBD1 (5 bases). CDR1 SEHNR and CDR2 FQNEAQ come from the germline V gene (reference sequence). Trimming cost V 4 bases and J 8 bases, with 14 bases left between them. This CDR3 is built from 14 residues. CDR3 amino acids: CASSSAGGEEKLFF. In DNA, the CDR3 is TGTGCCAGCAGCTCCGCAGGAGGGGAAGAAAAACTGTTTTTT.

V is TRBV9 and J is TRBJ1-1; 8 bases line up with TRBD1. Losses at the gene ends were 0 bases for V and 3 bases for J; bases not matched to a gene: 7. Germline assignment: CDR1 SGDLS and CDR2 YYNGEE. CDR3 size: 16 residues. The CDR3 region has the DNA TGTGCCAGCAGCGTAGCTAGCCAGGGGGCGGACACTGAAGCTTTCTTT. It encodes CASSVASQGADTEAFF.

This clone showed up just a few times. The chain uses TRBV7-3 and TRBJ1-1, with 7 bases lining up with TRBD1. V dropped 5 bases and J dropped 6; count of bases not matched to a gene: 6. The CDR3 loop spans 13 amino acids. Germline V CDR1 and CDR2: SGHTA, FQGTGA. CDR3 sequence reads: CASSSDREAEAFF. In DNA, the CDR3 is TGTGCCAGCAGCAGCGACAGGGAGGCTGAAGCTTTCTTT. The variable domain in full, with the rest retrieved from reference TRBV7-3 and TRBJ1-1, is GAGVSQTPSNKVTEKGKYVELRCDPISGHTALYWYRQSLGQGPEFLIYFQGTGAADDSGLPNDRFFAVRPEGSVSTLKIQRTERGDSAVYLCASSSDREAEAFFGQGTRLTVV.